The rows below give T cell receptor beta chains drawn from one sample of a study of identical twins. TCRdb fed the 5' RACE reads into MiXCR, producing one record per CDR3 protein. Found here are 240,000 or so distinct CDR3 sequences, over 9.5% of them singletons; the top ten hold 4% to 5%. The data also belong to a second study, concerning yellow fever vaccine responses in identical twins.

Sequencing was performed on memory (CD45RO+) T cells sorted from blood. The receptor set was obtained from a woman aged 18-29 years in good health. The CDR3 runs from the conserved cysteine through the conserved F or W.

>TRBJ2-3|TRBV4-3
CASSQDSESGGTDTQYF
>TRBJ2-3|TRBV10-3
CAISELGTTDTQYF
>TRBJ2-3|TRBV29-1
CSVDGVRGTDTQYF
>TRBJ2-5|TRBV5-4
CASSLTSGTQETQYF
>TRBJ2-2|TRBV29-1
CSVESASPRTSGELFF
>TRBJ2-2|TRBV5-1
CASSPRSGDGGELFF
>TRBJ2-5|TRBV5-1
CASSPLGDETQYF
>TRBJ2-1|TRBV6-2/TRBV6-3
CASSYAGSSIEQFF
>TRBJ2-3|TRBV29-1
CSGGQGRGSTDTQYF
>TRBJ2-1|TRBV6-1
CASRRATSLPGGPLNEQFF
>TRBJ2-5|TRBV11-2
CASSPRGASAQETQYF
>TRBJ2-1|TRBV5-1
CASSHASSPSEQFF
>TRBJ2-2|TRBV19
CASRRGSNTGELFF
>TRBJ2-1|TRBV10-3
CAIRSRGQTYNEQFF
>TRBJ2-5|TRBV6-1
CASSPGGPQETQYF
>TRBJ1-2|TRBV12-3/TRBV12-4
CASSDRGVISF
>TRBJ2-7|TRBV5-1
CASSFQASSYEQYF
>TRBJ2-3|TRBV4-2
CASSEMDSTDTQYF
>TRBJ2-7|TRBV12-3/TRBV12-4
CASSADRASYEQYF
>TRBJ1-1|TRBV5-1
CASSLSPIQVTEAFF
>TRBJ2-1|TRBV5-1
CASSPPGQGNYNEQFF
>TRBJ2-7|TRBV12-3/TRBV12-4
CASSLTSTGEQYF